The next 31 T cell receptor beta chains were all read from a single sample in a study of cytomegalovirus exposure and HLA in healthy donors. Vbeta (60) and Jbeta (13) primers were used in the PCR. Profiling relied on immunoSEQ multiplex PCR, and the TCRdb table lists in-frame clones only, not all of them. This sample contains around 120,000 clones. The specimen sequenced was PBMCs. Receptor source: a man aged 45-65 years in good health and CMV-seronegative.

The genes are TRBV9 and TRBJ1-4; 10 bases agree with TRBD1. V trimming: 3 bases; J trimming: 3 bases; junction bases outside the gene matches: 8. CDR3 size: 17 residues. The V gene's germline CDR1 is SGDLS and CDR2 YYNGEE. The CDR3 here is CASSAGDRGSANEKLFF. CDR3 DNA: TGTGCCAGCAGCGCGGGGGACAGGGGTTCAGCTAATGAAAAACTGTTTTTT.

This rearrangement joins TRBV18 to TRBJ2-7; TRBD2 matches at 12 bases. This CDR3 region has 15 residues. J gave up 2 bases and V 6 bases, and 5 bases lay outside the gene matches. The germline V gene encodes CDR1 KGHSH and CDR2 LQKENI. CDR3 residues: CASSRTSGTAYEQYF. CDR3 sequence (DNA): TGTGCCAGCTCGCGGACTAGCGGGACCGCCTACGAGCAGTACTTC.

The gene calls are TRBV10-3 and TRBJ1-1; D may be TRBD1 (6 bases). V was clipped by 2 bases and J by 3 bases, with 19 bases between them. Germline CDR1 reads ENHRY; CDR2 reads SYGVKD. CDR3 size: 17 residues. CDR3 coding DNA: TGTGCCATCAGTGAGATTTACAGGGCTGTGTCGGACACTGAAGCTTTCTTT. This sequence encodes CAISEIYRAVSDTEAFF.

The chain carries TRBV18 and TRBJ2-5; D not certain. The J call may be mistaken, given a closer DNA end match to TRBJ2-7. Germline V CDR1 and CDR2: KGHSH, LQKENI. This CDR3 region has 11 residues. The CDR3 nucleotides read TGTGCCAGCTCACCCCCCTACGAGCAGTACTTC. Translated: CASSPPYEQYF.

V is TRBV27 and J is TRBJ2-7; maybe TRBD1 (6 bases). CDR3 length: 11 residues. Looked up from germline, CDR1 is MNHEY and CDR2 is SMNVEV (reference sequence). The V end lost 7 bases, the J end lost 6 bases, and 10 bases lay between the germline ends. The CDR3 DNA sequence: TGTGCCAGCACGGCAGGGGTCGAGCAGTACTTC. Residues: CASTAGVEQYF.

This chain connects TRBV19 to TRBJ2-3; maybe TRBD2 (6 bases). CDR1 and CDR2 (germline): LNHDA, SQIVND (reference sequence). Trimming left V 5 bases short and J 6 bases short, with 9 bases between. The CDR3 is 12 amino acids. The CDR3 is CASSSLADTQYF. The CDR3 DNA reads TGTGCCAGTAGTTCCCTAGCGGATACGCAGTATTTT.

The rearrangement uses TRBV5-6 and TRBJ2-7, with 11 bases lining up with TRBD1. Germline V gives CDR1 SGHDT, CDR2 YYEEEE. The CDR3 runs 15 residues. The trim removed 4 bases at V and 2 bases at J, leaving 5 bases unmatched. The CDR3 nucleotides are TGTGCCAGCAGCCCCGGGACAGGGGGTCCCTACGAGCAGTACTTC. As protein: CASSPGTGGPYEQYF.

The rearrangement links TRBV18 to TRBJ1-3; D is unresolved. Germline values: CDR1 KGHSH, CDR2 LQKENI. CDR3 length: 16 residues. The ends were cut back, 2 bases at V and 4 bases at J, with 15 bases in the middle. The CDR3: CASSPYSGSTGNTIYF. Here the CDR3 DNA reads TGTGCCAGCTCACCATATTCTGGGAGTACCGGAAACACCATATATTTT.

The rearrangement links TRBV7-2 to TRBJ1-2; a possible D gene is TRBD1 (6 bases). The germline V gene encodes CDR1 SGHTA and CDR2 FQGNSA. Trimming took off 0 bases at V and 3 bases at J, with 11 bases between the two ends. This CDR3 comprises 15 residues. The CDR3 DNA is TGTGCCAGCAGCTTAGCTGACAGGCATGACTATGGCTACACCTTC. Translation gives CASSLADRHDYGYTF. Combining the CDR3 with reference TRBV7-2 and TRBJ1-2 gives the whole variable domain GAGVSQSPSNKVTEKGKDVELRCDPISGHTALYWYRQSLGQGLEFLIYFQGNSAPDKSGLPSDRFSAERTGGSVSTLTIQRTQQEDSAVYLCASSLADRHDYGYTFGSGTRLTVV.

This chain joins TRBV2 and TRBJ2-1, with TRBD1 matching 8 bases. The CDR3 is 15 amino acids. Germline V gives CDR1 SNHLY, CDR2 FYNNEI. V gave up 5 bases and J gave up 3 bases; unmatched junction bases: 6. The CDR3 DNA reads as TGTGCCAGCAGTCCGGACAGGGCGGGCTACAATGAGCAGTTCTTC. This gives the protein CASSPDRAGYNEQFF.

The rearrangement uses TRBV28 and TRBJ1-2, with D hard to call. CDR1 and CDR2 from the germline V gene are MDHEN and SYDVKM. The CDR3 spans 14 residues. The V end was cut by 5 bases, the J end by 4 bases, with 14 bases between. CDR3 sequence: CASSTTTGVYGYTF. DNA of the CDR3: TGTGCCAGCAGTACCACCACCGGGGTCTATGGCTACACCTTC.

The J gene is TRBJ2-3, the V gene TRBV5-1; 7 bases line up with TRBD1. J gave up 0 bases and V 4 bases, and 2 bases lay outside the gene matches. The CDR3 extends over 14 amino acids. Germline CDR1 and CDR2: SGHRS and YFSETQ. DNA for the CDR3: TGCGCCAGCAGCCGGGACAGCAGCACAGATACGCAGTATTTT. It yields the protein CASSRDSSTDTQYF.

The V and J genes are TRBV9 and TRBJ2-2; possible D gene TRBD2, 6 bases. The CDR3 is 15 amino acids. V shed 3 bases and J shed 2 bases, with 11 bases lying between them. Germline CDR1 reads SGDLS; CDR2 reads YYNGEE. The CDR3 loop reads CASSAQGLNTGELFF. CDR3 in DNA: TGTGCCAGCAGCGCCCAGGGACTCAACACCGGGGAGCTGTTTTTT. Complete variable domain (other parts from reference TRBV9 and TRBJ2-2): DSGVTQTPKHLITATGQRVTLRCSPRSGDLSVYWYQQSLDQGLQFLIQYYNGEERAKGNILERFSAQQFPDLHSELNLSSLELGDSALYFCASSAQGLNTGELFFGEGSRLTVL.

On this clone itself: The junction departs from germline at one end; a sequencing error may be responsible. The same CDR3 can be traced to other DNA sequences in this sample. The chain carries TRBV2 and TRBJ1-2, with 7 bases aligning to TRBD1. CDR3 length equals 13 residues. Germline CDR1 is SNHLY and CDR2 is FYNNEI. The CDR3 DNA is TGTGCCAGCAGACAGGGGACGGCGCGTGGCTACACCTTT. It is translated as CASRQGTARGYTF.

The rearrangement uses TRBV6-6 and TRBJ1-3, with a possible D match to TRBD1 (5 bases). The CDR3 spans 15 residues. Looked up from germline, CDR1 is MNHNY and CDR2 is SVGAGI (reference sequence). Trimming took off 0 bases at V and 2 bases at J, with 8 bases between the two ends. The CDR3 loop reads CASSYSGGAGNTIYF. CDR3 DNA: TGTGCCAGCAGTTACTCGGGGGGTGCTGGAAACACCATATATTTT.

The chain is built from TRBV5-1 and TRBJ2-1, with 9 nucleotides matching TRBD1. V lost 3 bases and J lost 5; bases outside the gene matches: 9. This CDR3 contains 16 residues. Germline lookup yields CDR1 SGHRS and CDR2 YFSETQ. In nucleotides, the CDR3 is TGCGCCAGCAGCTCCAAAACAGGGGGCTCTCACAATGAGCAGTTCTTC. This codes for CASSSKTGGSHNEQFF.

The chain combines TRBV19 with TRBJ1-5; D might be TRBD1 (5 bases). The CDR3 has 17 amino acids. Trimming pared 0 bases from V and 0 bases from J, leaving 12 bases between. Germline V gives CDR1 LNHDA, CDR2 SQIVND (reference sequence). CDR3 DNA: TGTGCCAGTAGTATAGATCGAGGAGGGGCTAGCAATCAGCCCCAGCATTTT. It specifies CASSIDRGGASNQPQHF.

V is TRBV6-5 and J is TRBJ1-5; 7 bases agree with TRBD1. Losses at the gene ends were 6 bases for V and 4 bases for J; bases not matched to a gene: 3. The germline CDR1 and CDR2 sequences are MNHEY and SVGAGI. This CDR3 spans 13 amino acids. CDR3 loop: CASSVRGNQPQHF. The DNA of the CDR3 is TGTGCCAGCAGCGTCAGGGGGAATCAGCCCCAGCATTTT.

This sequence joins TRBV21-1 and TRBJ2-4; TRBD1 is the table's D call, not checked against the DNA. TRBV21-1 has pseudogene status. CDR3 length: 15 residues. CDR3 DNA sequence: TGTGCCAGCAGCAAAGATTGGACAAATAAAAACATTCAGTACTTC. The encoded protein is CASSKDWTNKNIQYF.

The chain combines TRBV6-6 with TRBJ2-7; possibly TRBD2 for D (6 bases). Trimming removed 6 bases from V and 2 bases from J, with 14 bases in between. Germline CDR1 reads MNHNY; CDR2 reads SVGAGI (reference sequence). The length of the CDR3 is 14 residues. This CDR3 reads CASSPRLGTYEQYF. CDR3 in DNA: TGTGCCAGCAGCCCGCGACTAGGAACCTACGAGCAGTACTTC.

The J gene is TRBJ2-5, the V gene TRBV4-2; TRBD2 matches at 8 bases. The CDR3 length is 16 residues. Germline lookup yields CDR1 LGHNA and CDR2 YNFKEQ. J gave up 2 bases and V 3 bases, and 8 bases lay outside the gene matches. CDR3 in DNA: TGTGCCAGCAGCCAGGAACAACTAGCGGAGCAAGAGACCCAGTACTTC. It is translated as CASSQEQLAEQETQYF.

The chain couples TRBV18 to TRBJ2-2; 7 positions agree with TRBD1. The V and J ends lost 6 bases and 1 base, in that order; junction bases with no gene match: 5. CDR1 is KGHSH and CDR2 is LQKENI in the germline V gene. This CDR3 has 15 amino acids. CDR3 bases: TGTGCCAGCTCCCCAAGACAGGGGAACACCGGGGAGCTGTTTTTT. Amino acid sequence: CASSPRQGNTGELFF.

The chain joins TRBV13 to TRBJ1-1, with D hard to call. The V end was cut by 3 bases, the J end by 2 bases, with 7 bases between. CDR1 and CDR2 from the germline V gene are PRHDT and FYEKMQ (reference sequence). This CDR3 is 13 amino acids long. The CDR3 spells CASSFTANTEAFF. The CDR3 DNA reads TGTGCCAGCAGCTTTACAGCTAACACTGAAGCTTTCTTT.

The J gene is TRBJ2-1, the V gene TRBV29-1; TRBD2 matches 7 bases. The CDR3 consists of 15 residues. The V gene's germline CDR1 is SQVTM and CDR2 ANQGSEA. V trimming: 5 bases; J trimming: 6 bases; junction bases outside the gene matches: 13. DNA for the CDR3: TGCAGCGTTTCGCCCCCGGGAGGATTCGGCAATGAGCAGTTCTTC. Protein product: CSVSPPGGFGNEQFF.

The chain has TRBV7-2 and TRBJ1-2, with TRBD1 matching over 9 bases. V dropped 1 base and J dropped 5; count of bases not matched to a gene: 5. The CDR3 runs to 15 residues. Germline CDR1 and CDR2: SGHTA and FQGNSA. The CDR3 region is CASSLGGQGRYGYTF. The CDR3 bases are TGTGCCAGCAGCTTAGGGGGACAGGGCCGTTATGGCTACACCTTC.

This chain uses TRBV14 with TRBJ2-2; 8 bases are a match to TRBD1. Germline loops: CDR1 SGHDN, CDR2 FVKESK. With 5 bases clipped from V and 0 bases from J, the junction kept 5 bases outside the gene matches. This CDR3 spans 16 amino acids. CDR3 sequence: CASSTWTGSNTGELFF. The CDR3 nucleotides are TGTGCCAGCAGCACCTGGACAGGGTCGAACACCGGGGAGCTGTTTTTT.

The V and J genes are TRBV5-1 and TRBJ1-2; 8 nucleotides match TRBD1. With V trimmed by 1 base and J by 4 bases, 6 bases remained unmatched. Germline-derived CDR1 and CDR2 are SGHRS and YFSETQ. This CDR3 region has 15 residues. The CDR3 DNA sequence: TGCGCCAGCAGCTTGACGGGACAGGCAATCTATGGCTACACCTTC. Translating it yields CASSLTGQAIYGYTF.

This chain uses TRBV7-6 with TRBJ2-2; possibly TRBD1 for D (6 bases). V was trimmed by 6 bases and J by 7 bases, leaving 12 bases between them. This CDR3 has 13 residues. CDR1 is SGHVS and CDR2 is FNYEAQ in the germline V gene. DNA for the CDR3: TGTGCCAGCAGTTCAGGGGTTGGCGGGGAGCTGTTTTTT. Translation: CASSSGVGGELFF.

For the CDR3, the DNA is TGTGCCAGCAACCCTGGCAGGTCAACAAACACTGAAGCTTTCTTT. The encoded protein is CASNPGRSTNTEAFF. The genes are TRBV6-1 and TRBJ1-1, with unresolved D. The germline CDR1 and CDR2 sequences are MNHNS and SASEGT. V was trimmed by 7 bases and J by 2 bases, leaving 17 bases between them. The CDR3 is made up of 15 amino acids.

This chain uses TRBV5-6 with TRBJ1-5, with D uncertain. The CDR3 is made up of 15 amino acids. V was shortened by 1 base and J by 2 bases, with 10 bases between the two germline ends. CDR1 is SGHDT, CDR2 YYEEEE, per germline. DNA of the CDR3: TGTGCCAGCAGCTTGTATTGGGCAGGCAATCAGCCCCAGCATTTT. It is translated as CASSLYWAGNQPQHF.

This sequence joins TRBV5-1 and TRBJ1-5, with D possibly being TRBD1 (5 bases). The V end lost 4 bases, the J end lost 8 bases, and 10 bases lay between the germline ends. Germline V lookup: CDR1 SGHRS, CDR2 YFSETQ. The CDR3 sequence is 12 residues long. CDR3 region: CASSESGKPQHF. The CDR3 nucleotides are TGCGCCAGCAGCGAGTCAGGGAAGCCCCAGCATTTT.